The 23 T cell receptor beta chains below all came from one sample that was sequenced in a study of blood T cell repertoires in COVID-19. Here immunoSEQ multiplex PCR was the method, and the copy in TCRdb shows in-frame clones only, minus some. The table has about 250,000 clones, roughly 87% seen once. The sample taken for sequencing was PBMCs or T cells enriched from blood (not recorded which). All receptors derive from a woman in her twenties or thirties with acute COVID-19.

CDR3 sequence: CASSLGTRYGYTF. The CDR3 DNA reads as TGTGCCAGCAGCCTTGGGACACGCTATGGCTACACCTTC. The V call is TRBV7-2, the J call TRBJ1-2, with D possibly being TRBD1 (6 bases). Trimming took 5 bases from V and 4 from J, leaving 11 bases between them. The germline gives CDR1 SGHTA, CDR2 FQGNSA. This CDR3 has 13 amino acids.

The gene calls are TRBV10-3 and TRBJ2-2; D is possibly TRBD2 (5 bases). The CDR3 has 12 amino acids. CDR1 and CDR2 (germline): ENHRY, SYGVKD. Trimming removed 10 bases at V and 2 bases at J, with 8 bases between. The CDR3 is CATGGNTGELFF. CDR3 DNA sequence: TGTGCCACCGGAGGAAACACCGGGGAGCTGTTTTTT.

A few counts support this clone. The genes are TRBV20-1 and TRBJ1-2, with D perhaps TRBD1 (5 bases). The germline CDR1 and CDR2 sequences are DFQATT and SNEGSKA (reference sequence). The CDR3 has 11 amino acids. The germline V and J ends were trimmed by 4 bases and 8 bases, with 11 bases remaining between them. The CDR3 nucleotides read TGCAGTGCTACGCAGGGTAGCGGCTACACCTTC. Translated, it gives CSATQGSGYTF.

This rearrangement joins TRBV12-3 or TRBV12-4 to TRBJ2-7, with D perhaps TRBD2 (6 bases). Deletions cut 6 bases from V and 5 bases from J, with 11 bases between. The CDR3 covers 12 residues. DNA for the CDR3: TGTGCCAGCAGCCGCTCGGGGGACGAGCAGTACTTC. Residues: CASSRSGDEQYF.

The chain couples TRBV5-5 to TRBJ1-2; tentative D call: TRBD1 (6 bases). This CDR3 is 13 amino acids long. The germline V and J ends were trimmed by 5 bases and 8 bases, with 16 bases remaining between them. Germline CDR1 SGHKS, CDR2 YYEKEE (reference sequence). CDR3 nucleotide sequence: TGTGCCAGCAGATCCTGGAACAGGGCCGGCTACACCTTC. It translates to CASRSWNRAGYTF.

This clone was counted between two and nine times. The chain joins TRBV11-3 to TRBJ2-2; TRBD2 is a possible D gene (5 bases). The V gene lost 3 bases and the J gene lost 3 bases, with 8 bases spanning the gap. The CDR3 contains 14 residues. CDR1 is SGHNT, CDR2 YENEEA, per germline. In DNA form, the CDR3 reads TGTGCCAGCAGCTTGGGAGCATACACCGGGGAGCTGTTTTTT. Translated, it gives CASSLGAYTGELFF.

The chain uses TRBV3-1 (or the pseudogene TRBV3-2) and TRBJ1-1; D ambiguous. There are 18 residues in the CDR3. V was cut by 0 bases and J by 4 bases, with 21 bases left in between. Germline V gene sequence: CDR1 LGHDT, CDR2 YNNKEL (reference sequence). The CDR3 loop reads CASSQDLGVDRVGTEAFF. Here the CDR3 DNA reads TGTGCCAGCAGCCAAGATCTCGGGGTCGACCGTGTCGGCACTGAAGCTTTCTTT.

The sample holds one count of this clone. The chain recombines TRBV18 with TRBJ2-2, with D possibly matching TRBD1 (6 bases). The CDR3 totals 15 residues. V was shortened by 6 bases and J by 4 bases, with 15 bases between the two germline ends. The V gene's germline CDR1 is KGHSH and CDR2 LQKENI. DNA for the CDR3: TGTGCCAGCTCTACCACGGGCAGGGGCACCGGGGAGCTGTTTTTT. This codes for CASSTTGRGTGELFF.

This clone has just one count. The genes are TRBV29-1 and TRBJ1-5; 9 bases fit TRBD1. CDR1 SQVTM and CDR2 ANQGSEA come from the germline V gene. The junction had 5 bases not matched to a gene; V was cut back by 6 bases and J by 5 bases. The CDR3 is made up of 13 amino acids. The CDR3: CSVRDRVDQPQHF. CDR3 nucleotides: TGCAGCGTGAGGGACAGGGTGGATCAGCCCCAGCATTTT. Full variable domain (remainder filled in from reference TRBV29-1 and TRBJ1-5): SAVISQKPSRDICQRGTSLTIQCQVDSQVTMMFWYRQQPGQSLTLIATANQGSEATYESGFVIDKFPISRPNLTFSTLTVSNMSPEDSSIYLCSVRDRVDQPQHFGDGTRLSIL.

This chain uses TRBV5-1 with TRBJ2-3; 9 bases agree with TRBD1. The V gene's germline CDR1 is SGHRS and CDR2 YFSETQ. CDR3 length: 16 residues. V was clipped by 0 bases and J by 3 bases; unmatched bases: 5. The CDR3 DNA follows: TGCGCCAGCAGCTTGGATACAGGGGGCTCGACAGATACGCAGTATTTT. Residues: CASSLDTGGSTDTQYF.

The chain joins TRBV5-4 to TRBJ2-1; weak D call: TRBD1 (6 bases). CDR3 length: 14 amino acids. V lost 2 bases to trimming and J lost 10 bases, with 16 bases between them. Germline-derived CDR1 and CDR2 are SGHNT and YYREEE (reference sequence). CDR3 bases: TGTGCCAGCAGCTTATCCCGAGGGGGTGACGAGCAGTTCTTC. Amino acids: CASSLSRGGDEQFF.

Here the CDR3 DNA reads TGTGCCAGCAGCTTCGGACACCCAACCTACGAGCAGTACTTC. Translated: CASSFGHPTYEQYF. V gene TRBV11-2 combines with J gene TRBJ2-7; a possible D gene is TRBD1 (5 bases). This CDR3 region has 14 residues. Trimming left V 3 bases short and J 2 bases short, with 11 bases between. Germline loops: CDR1 SGHAT, CDR2 FQNNGV.

The CDR3 nucleotides read TGTGCCAGCAGCTACGCCTTTAACACTGAAGCTTTCTTT. Amino acid sequence: CASSYAFNTEAFF. This chain joins TRBV27 and TRBJ1-1; no definite D call. V gave up 6 bases and J gave up 2 bases, with 10 bases separating them. The CDR3 runs 13 residues. CDR1 is MNHEY and CDR2 is SMNVEV in the germline V gene (reference sequence).

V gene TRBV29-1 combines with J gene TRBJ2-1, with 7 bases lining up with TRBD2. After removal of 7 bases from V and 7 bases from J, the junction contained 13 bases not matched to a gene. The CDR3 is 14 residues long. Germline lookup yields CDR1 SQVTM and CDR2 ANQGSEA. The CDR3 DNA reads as TGCAGCGCCGTCGGACTAGTCGAGGCAAATGAGCAGTTCTTC. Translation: CSAVGLVEANEQFF.

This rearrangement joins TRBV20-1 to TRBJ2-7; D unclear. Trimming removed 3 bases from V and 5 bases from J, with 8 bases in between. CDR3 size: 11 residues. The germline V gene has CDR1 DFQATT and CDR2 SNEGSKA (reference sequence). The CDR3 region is CSASDADEQYF. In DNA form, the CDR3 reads TGCAGTGCTAGTGATGCGGACGAGCAGTACTTC.

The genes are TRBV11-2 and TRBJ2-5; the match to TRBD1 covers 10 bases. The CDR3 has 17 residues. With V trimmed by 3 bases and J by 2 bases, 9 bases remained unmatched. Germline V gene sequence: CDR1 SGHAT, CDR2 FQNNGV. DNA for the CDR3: TGTGCCAGCAGCTTGGCTTACGGGACAGGGGTACAAGAGACCCAGTACTTC. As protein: CASSLAYGTGVQETQYF.

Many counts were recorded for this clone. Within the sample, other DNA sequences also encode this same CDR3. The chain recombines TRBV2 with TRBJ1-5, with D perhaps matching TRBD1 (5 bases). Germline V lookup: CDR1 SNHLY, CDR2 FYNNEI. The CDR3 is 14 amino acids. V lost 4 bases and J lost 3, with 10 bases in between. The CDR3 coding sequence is TGTGCCAGCAGTGCCGACAGTTTCAATCAGCCCCAGCATTTT. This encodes CASSADSFNQPQHF. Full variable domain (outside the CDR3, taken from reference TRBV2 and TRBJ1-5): EPEVTQTPSHQVTQMGQEVILRCVPISNHLYFYWYRQILGQKVEFLVSFYNNEISEKSEIFDDQFSVERPDGSNFTLKIRSTKLEDSAMYFCASSADSFNQPQHFGDGTRLSIL.

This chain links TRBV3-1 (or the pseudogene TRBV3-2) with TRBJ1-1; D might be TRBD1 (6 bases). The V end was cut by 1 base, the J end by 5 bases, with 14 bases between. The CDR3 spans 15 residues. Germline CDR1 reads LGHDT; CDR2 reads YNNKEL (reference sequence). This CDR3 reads CASSQVITGRTEAFF. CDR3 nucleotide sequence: TGTGCCAGCAGCCAAGTAATTACAGGGCGAACTGAAGCTTTCTTT.

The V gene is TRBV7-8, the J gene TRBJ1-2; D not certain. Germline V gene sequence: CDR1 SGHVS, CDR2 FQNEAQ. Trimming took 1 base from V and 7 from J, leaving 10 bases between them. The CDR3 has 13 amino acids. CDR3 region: CASSLELFTGYTF. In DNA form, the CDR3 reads TGTGCCAGCAGCTTAGAACTTTTTACTGGCTACACCTTC.

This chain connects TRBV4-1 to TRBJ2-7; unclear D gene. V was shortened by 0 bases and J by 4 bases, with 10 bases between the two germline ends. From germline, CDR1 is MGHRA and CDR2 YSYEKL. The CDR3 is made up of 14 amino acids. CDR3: CASSQDHRPYEQYF. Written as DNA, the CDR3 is TGCGCCAGCAGCCAAGATCACAGACCGTACGAGCAGTACTTC.

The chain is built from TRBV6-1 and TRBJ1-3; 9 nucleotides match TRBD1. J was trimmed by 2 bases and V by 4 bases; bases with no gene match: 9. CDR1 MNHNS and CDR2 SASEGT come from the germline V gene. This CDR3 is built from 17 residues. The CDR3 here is CASSAYITGGPGNTIYF. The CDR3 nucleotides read TGTGCCAGCAGTGCCTACATAACAGGGGGCCCTGGAAACACCATATATTTT.

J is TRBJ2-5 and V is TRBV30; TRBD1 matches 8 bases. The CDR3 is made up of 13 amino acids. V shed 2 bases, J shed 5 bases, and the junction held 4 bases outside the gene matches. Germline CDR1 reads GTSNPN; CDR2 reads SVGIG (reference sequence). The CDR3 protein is CAWSQTGVETQYF. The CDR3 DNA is TGTGCCTGGAGTCAGACAGGGGTGGAGACCCAGTACTTC.

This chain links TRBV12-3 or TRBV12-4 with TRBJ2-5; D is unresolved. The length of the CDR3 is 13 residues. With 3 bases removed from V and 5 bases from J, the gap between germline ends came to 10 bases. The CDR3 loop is CASSFTPRETQYF. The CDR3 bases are TGTGCCAGCAGTTTCACCCCCCGGGAGACCCAGTACTTC.